One sample yielded the 17 T cell receptor beta chains listed below, sequenced in a study of blood T cell repertoires in COVID-19. Libraries were prepared by immunoSEQ multiplex PCR; TCRdb keeps only in-frame clonotypes and omits some of them. The sample carries more than 110,000 clones, around nine tenths recorded once. Sequencing was performed on peripheral blood. Receptors originate from a man aged 45-65 years with active or convalescent COVID-19.

The V and J genes are TRBV19 and TRBJ2-7, with 11 bases aligning to TRBD2. With V trimmed by 5 bases and J by 1 base, 13 bases remained unmatched. The CDR3 contains 18 residues. In germline, CDR1 is LNHDA, CDR2 SQIVND (reference sequence). The CDR3 here is CASSRQGLAAGASYEQYF. CDR3 nucleotides: TGTGCCAGTAGTCGTCAGGGACTAGCGGCCGGGGCGTCCTACGAGCAGTACTTC.

The chain uses TRBV7-2 and TRBJ2-7, with 8 bases matching TRBD1. CDR1 is SGHTA, CDR2 FQGNSA, per germline. CDR3 length: 14 amino acids. Unmatched junction bases numbered 5, after V lost 5 bases and J lost 2 bases. The CDR3 region is CASSLGTGPYEQYF. In nucleotides, the CDR3 is TGTGCCAGCAGCCTTGGGACAGGCCCCTACGAGCAGTACTTC.

The sample holds a few counts of this clone. CDR3 DNA: TGTGCCACCAGTGAGGGGACAGGGGGCCTTGGGACCCAGTACTTC. Translation gives CATSEGTGGLGTQYF. The chain employs TRBV24-1 and TRBJ2-5; 12 bases agree with TRBD1. J lost 7 bases, V lost 4 bases, and 6 bases had no gene match. Germline V gives CDR1 KGHDR, CDR2 SFDVKD. This CDR3 is built from 15 residues.

This chain connects TRBV7-9 to TRBJ1-3; 7 bases are shared with TRBD1. The junction had 6 bases not matched to a gene; V was cut back by 5 bases and J by 5 bases. CDR1 and CDR2 from the germline V gene are SEHNR and FQNEAQ (reference sequence). The CDR3 sequence is 14 residues long. The CDR3 DNA follows: TGTGCCAGCAGCCCGACAGGGAACCGAAACACCATATATTTT. The encoded protein is CASSPTGNRNTIYF.

The V gene is TRBV28, the J gene TRBJ1-5; D perhaps matches TRBD1 (6 bases). Trimming left V 6 bases short and J 6 bases short, with 15 bases between. Germline V gene sequence: CDR1 MDHEN, CDR2 SYDVKM. CDR3 length: 14 residues. The CDR3 bases are TGTGCCAGCAGCCGATCCACAGGGACTCAGCCCCAGCATTTT. Translated: CASSRSTGTQPQHF.

The chain recombines TRBV7-8 with TRBJ1-2, with 10 bases lining up with TRBD1. Germline V lookup: CDR1 SGHVS, CDR2 FQNEAQ. The CDR3 totals 15 residues. The junction had 8 bases not matched to a gene; V was cut back by 5 bases and J by 5 bases. CDR3 coding DNA: TGTGCCAGCAGCCCACCAATGGGACAGGGGTATGGCTACACCTTC. This codes for CASSPPMGQGYGYTF.

The gene calls are TRBV30 and TRBJ2-5; unclear D gene. Germline loops: CDR1 GTSNPN, CDR2 SVGIG (reference sequence). Trimming stripped 0 bases from V and 7 bases from J, with 6 bases between. The CDR3 has 11 amino acids. The CDR3 here is CAWSVSGTQYF. The CDR3 DNA follows: TGTGCCTGGAGTGTATCAGGGACCCAGTACTTC. Supplemented by reference TRBV30 and TRBJ2-5, the full variable domain reads SQTIHQWPATLVQPVGSPLSLECTVEGTSNPNLYWYRQAAGRGLQLLFYSVGIGQISSEVPQNLSASRPQDRQFILSSKKLLLSDSGFYLCAWSVSGTQYFGPGTRLLVL.

V gene TRBV19 combines with J gene TRBJ2-3; 8 nucleotides align to TRBD1. Losses at the gene ends were 6 bases for V and 5 bases for J; bases not matched to a gene: 16. CDR3 size: 17 residues. The germline gives CDR1 LNHDA, CDR2 SQIVND (reference sequence). CDR3 sequence (DNA): TGTGCCAGTAGCTCAACAAGGACAGGGTGGGAAAAAGATACGCAGTATTTT. Translated, it gives CASSSTRTGWEKDTQYF.

Comments on this clone: At one end, the junction sequence differs from germline, possibly due to a read error. This rearrangement joins TRBV14 to TRBJ1-1; TRBD1 matches 8 bases. The CDR3 loop spans 15 amino acids. CDR1 is SGHDN and CDR2 is FVKESK in the germline V gene. The CDR3 loop is CASRQGQGMNTEAFF. CDR3 DNA sequence: TGTGCCAGCAGACAAGGACAGGGTATGAACACTGAAGCTTTCTTT.

A note on this clone: This may be a read error, as it is one base from a much larger clone. Other DNA sequences from this sample encode an identical CDR3 as well. The rearrangement joins TRBV15 to TRBJ2-7, with 11 bases identical to TRBD1. This CDR3 is 14 amino acids long. Germline V gene data show CDR1 as LNHNV and CDR2 as YYDKDF (reference sequence). Trimming took 3 bases from V and 4 from J; bases not matched to a gene: 2. In DNA, the CDR3 is TGTGCCACCAGCAGGGACAGGGGGCCGTACGAGCAGTACTTC. Protein sequence: CATSRDRGPYEQYF.

CDR3 in DNA: TGTGCCAGCAGCAAAGTTACGACAGGGAGCTCCTACGAGCAGTACTTC. This codes for CASSKVTTGSSYEQYF. The V gene is TRBV21-1, the J gene TRBJ2-7; the table's D call, TRBD1, was not checked against the DNA. TRBV21-1 is annotated as a pseudogene. There are 16 residues in the CDR3.

This chain uses TRBV6-5 with TRBJ1-4; weak D call: TRBD1 (5 bases). V dropped 2 bases and J dropped 3 bases, with 10 bases sitting between them. The CDR3 consists of 15 residues. The germline gives CDR1 MNHEY, CDR2 SVGAGI. The CDR3 loop reads CASSYQGAPNEKLFF. The CDR3 DNA reads as TGTGCCAGCAGTTACCAAGGGGCACCTAATGAAAAACTGTTTTTT.

In regard to this clone: At the DNA level, this CDR3 is encoded by other sequences in the same sample as well. The chain uses TRBV19 and TRBJ1-1; 9 bases align to TRBD1. From germline, CDR1 is LNHDA and CDR2 SQIVND (reference sequence). The CDR3 is 14 residues long. V shed 4 bases, J shed 3 bases, and the junction held 3 bases outside the gene matches. In DNA form, the CDR3 reads TGTGCCAGTAGTAAGGACAGGGGTGACACTGAAGCTTTCTTT. It yields the protein CASSKDRGDTEAFF.

V gene TRBV7-2 combines with J gene TRBJ2-5, with D possibly being TRBD2 (6 bases). V was shortened by 2 bases and J by 7 bases, with 14 bases between the two germline ends. Germline assignment: CDR1 SGHTA and CDR2 FQGNSA. The CDR3 consists of 14 residues. CDR3 sequence (DNA): TGTGCCAGCAGCTTATTTGGCGGGACCGGGACCCAGTACTTC. Its protein product is CASSLFGGTGTQYF.

This clone was picked up a small number of times. The chain uses TRBV4-2 and TRBJ2-7; the match to TRBD1 covers 9 bases. Looked up from germline, CDR1 is LGHNA and CDR2 is YNFKEQ. This CDR3 is built from 16 residues. J gave up 4 bases and V 2 bases, and 9 bases lay outside the gene matches. This chain's CDR3 is CASSQTPGQGVYEQYF. CDR3 nucleotides: TGTGCCAGCAGCCAAACTCCGGGACAGGGCGTTTACGAGCAGTACTTC.

The chain has TRBV15 and TRBJ2-1; perhaps TRBD2 as D (5 bases). V shed 0 bases and J shed 8 bases, with 8 bases lying between them. Germline-derived CDR1 and CDR2 are LNHNV and YYDKDF (reference sequence). The length of the CDR3 is 13 residues. The CDR3 reads CATSRDPGDEQFF. Written as DNA, the CDR3 is TGTGCCACCAGCAGAGATCCCGGGGATGAGCAGTTCTTC.

This rearrangement joins TRBV30 to TRBJ2-3; weak D call: TRBD2 (5 bases). The CDR3 covers 14 residues. The germline V gene encodes CDR1 GTSNPN and CDR2 SVGIG (reference sequence). V lost 0 bases, J lost 0 bases, and 7 bases lay in between. This chain's CDR3 is CAWSVGGSTDTQYF. The CDR3 region has the DNA TGTGCCTGGAGTGTAGGCGGGAGCACAGATACGCAGTATTTT.